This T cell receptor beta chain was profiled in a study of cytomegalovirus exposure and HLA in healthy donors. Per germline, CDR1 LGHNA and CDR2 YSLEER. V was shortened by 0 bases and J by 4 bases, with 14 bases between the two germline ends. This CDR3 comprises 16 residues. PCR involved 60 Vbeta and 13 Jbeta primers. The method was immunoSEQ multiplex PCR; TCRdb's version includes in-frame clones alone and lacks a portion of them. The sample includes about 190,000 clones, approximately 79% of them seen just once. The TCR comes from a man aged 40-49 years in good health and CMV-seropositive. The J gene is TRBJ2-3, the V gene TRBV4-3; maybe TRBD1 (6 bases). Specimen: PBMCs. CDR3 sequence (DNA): TGCGCCAGCAGCCAAGATCAGGGCAGGGGCCCAGATACGCAGTATTTT. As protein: CASSQDQGRGPDTQYF.